Ten or more counts support the clone carrying this T cell receptor beta chain. What it binds is unknown. An end of the junction does not agree with germline; a read error may underlie this. This entry comes from a study of beta chain features in type 1 diabetes. General study findings and limits: People with Type 1 diabetes carried modestly yet significantly shorter TCRB CDR3s in all four CD4+ subsets.

Isolation of CD4+ naive, central memory, regulatory and stem cell-like memory cells was achieved by sorting via CD45RO/CCR7/CD25/CD127/CD95/CD27. Expressed TCRB transcripts were sequenced, since all the RNA that had been isolated was reverse transcribed. Sequenced by immunoSEQ multiplex PCR; TCRdb stores in-frame clones only, minus some. The data contain 500,000 to 800,000 clones, around 12% of them singletons. CDR1 is SNHLY and CDR2 is FYNNEI in the germline V gene. The CDR3 is made up of 11 amino acids. The clonotype originates from a man between 25 and 39 years old with type 1 diabetes. The J gene is TRBJ2-6, the V gene TRBV2; D possibly matches TRBD1 or TRBD2 (5 bases each). The sequenced sample was naive CD4+ T cells from blood. DNA of the CDR3: TGTGCCAGCAGGGGGACGAACTCAAAAAACTTC. Translation gives CASRGTNSKNF.